The 26 T cell receptor beta chains listed next were all sequenced from one sample in a study of T cells in tumors after PD-1 blockade. Method: immunoSEQ multiplex PCR; TCRdb's copy keeps in-frame clones and lacks some. The sample consists of 11,000 or so clones, approximately 57% of them appearing once. Sequenced material: tumor tissue, taken before anti-PD-1 treatment. The receptors come from a human donor with basal cell carcinoma.

The chain links TRBV11-3 to TRBJ2-3; 8 nucleotides align to TRBD1. This CDR3 has 14 residues. Germline lookup yields CDR1 SGHNT and CDR2 YENEEA. V was pared by 5 bases and J by 3 bases, with 4 bases of the junction left unmatched. DNA for the CDR3: TGTGCCAGCAGCCCAGGACAGGGAACAGATACGCAGTATTTT. It translates to CASSPGQGTDTQYF.

This clone came up once. The gene calls are TRBV14 and TRBJ1-1, with TRBD1 matching 7 bases. The CDR3 has 16 amino acids. The J segment lost 0 bases and the V segment lost 4 bases, leaving 8 bases of the junction unmatched. Germline lookup yields CDR1 SGHDN and CDR2 FVKESK. This CDR3 is CASSPGQARMNTEAFF. In DNA form, the CDR3 reads TGTGCCAGCAGCCCCGGACAGGCGAGAATGAACACTGAAGCTTTCTTT.

This clone was counted between two and nine times. The gene calls are TRBV7-3 and TRBJ1-1, with D hard to call. The CDR3 sequence is 16 residues long. The germline V gene encodes CDR1 SGHTA and CDR2 FQGTGA. Between the trimmed V and J ends, which lost 2 bases and 0 bases, there was a span of 13 bases. DNA for the CDR3: TGTGCCAGCAGCTTACCTACTCGGGCCTTGAACACTGAAGCTTTCTTT. Protein sequence: CASSLPTRALNTEAFF. Supplemented by reference TRBV7-3 and TRBJ1-1, the full variable domain reads GAGVSQTPSNKVTEKGKYVELRCDPISGHTALYWYRQSLGQGPEFLIYFQGTGAADDSGLPNDRFFAVRPEGSVSTLKIQRTERGDSAVYLCASSLPTRALNTEAFFGQGTRLTVV.

This clone was observed a few times. The gene calls are TRBV19 and TRBJ2-2; 12 bases match TRBD2. There are 18 residues in the CDR3. CDR1 is LNHDA, CDR2 SQIVND, per germline (reference sequence). V was clipped by 5 bases and J by 2 bases; unmatched bases: 9. The CDR3 DNA reads TGTGCCAGTAGTCTCCCAGGACTAGCGGGACATAACACCGGGGAGCTGTTTTTT. Residues: CASSLPGLAGHNTGELFF.

In its sample, this clone is large (0.1 to 1%). The genes are TRBV27 and TRBJ2-7, with unresolved D. Per germline, CDR1 MNHEY and CDR2 SMNVEV (reference sequence). V lost 2 bases, J lost 7 bases, and 15 bases lay in between. The length of the CDR3 is 14 residues. CDR3 loop: CASSLRSALGEQYF. The CDR3 DNA is TGTGCCAGCAGTTTACGGAGTGCCCTTGGGGAGCAGTACTTC.

The V call is TRBV21-1, the J call TRBJ1-4; the table gives TRBD1 as D, unverified against the DNA. TRBV21-1 is termed a pseudogene. The CDR3 runs 22 residues. CDR3 in amino acids: CASQQGLCVRDSHQGTNEKLFF. CDR3 nucleotide sequence: TGTGCCAGTCAGCAAGGGCTCTGCGTACGGGACAGCCATCAAGGAACTAATGAAAAACTGTTTTTT.

The chain links TRBV4-3 to TRBJ1-1, with a tentative D call TRBD1 (6 bases). The CDR3 consists of 13 residues. Germline loops: CDR1 LGHNA, CDR2 YSLEER. V was clipped by 2 bases and J by 7 bases, with 11 bases between them. CDR3 sequence: CASSQYATGEAFF. CDR3 nucleotides: TGCGCCAGCAGCCAATACGCGACAGGTGAAGCTTTCTTT.

The J gene is TRBJ2-3, the V gene TRBV7-9; 11 bases align to TRBD2. This CDR3 is built from 18 residues. V dropped 10 bases and J dropped 0; count of bases not matched to a gene: 15. In germline, CDR1 is SEHNR, CDR2 FQNEAQ (reference sequence). The CDR3 sequence: CATEGTSGAPFSTDTQYF. CDR3 bases: TGTGCCACGGAGGGGACTAGCGGAGCCCCTTTTAGCACAGATACGCAGTATTTT.

The V and J genes are TRBV6-5 and TRBJ2-1, with D perhaps matching TRBD1 (6 bases). Trimming removed 5 bases from V and 1 base from J, with 9 bases in between. The CDR3 consists of 14 residues. Germline CDR1 and CDR2: MNHEY and SVGAGI. The CDR3 nucleotides are TGTGCCAGCAGTCGGGACACTTCCTACAATGAGCAGTTCTTC. It codes for CASSRDTSYNEQFF.

This clone was observed a few times. The CDR3 loop is CASVRDSGNTIYF. The CDR3, as DNA: TGTGCCAGCGTCAGGGATTCTGGAAACACCATATATTTT. The chain combines TRBV2 with TRBJ1-3, with D possibly matching TRBD1 (5 bases). CDR1 and CDR2 from the germline V gene are SNHLY and FYNNEI. Trimming took off 8 bases at V and 1 base at J, with 9 bases between the two ends. The CDR3 loop spans 13 amino acids. The entire variable domain, with the rest obtained from reference TRBV2 and TRBJ1-3, is as follows: EPEVTQTPSHQVTQMGQEVILRCVPISNHLYFYWYRQILGQKVEFLVSFYNNEISEKSEIFDDQFSVERPDGSNFTLKIRSTKLEDSAMYFCASVRDSGNTIYFGEGSWLTVV.

The chain employs TRBV19 and TRBJ1-6, with D uncertain. The V end lost 0 bases, the J end lost 4 bases, and 4 bases lay between the germline ends. The CDR3 has 14 amino acids. From germline, CDR1 is LNHDA and CDR2 SQIVND (reference sequence). The CDR3 sequence: CASSIERYNSPLHF. The CDR3 DNA follows: TGTGCCAGTAGTATAGAGCGGTATAATTCACCCCTCCACTTT.

The rearrangement joins TRBV5-4 to TRBJ2-6; TRBD2 matches 8 bases. The ends lost 3 bases at V and 4 bases at J; junction bases unmatched: 9. The CDR3 is made up of 17 amino acids. Germline V gene sequence: CDR1 SGHNT, CDR2 YYREEE (reference sequence). CDR3 residues: CASSSTRGAEGANVLTF. CDR3 bases: TGTGCCAGCAGCTCTACGCGGGGGGCGGAAGGGGCCAACGTCCTGACTTTC. The whole variable domain, remainder taken from reference TRBV5-4 and TRBJ2-6, is ETGVTQSPTHLIKTRGQQVTLRCSSQSGHNTVSWYQQALGQGPQFIFQYYREEENGRGNFPPRFSGLQFPNYSSELNVNALELDDSALYLCASSSTRGAEGANVLTFGAGSRLTVL.

The chain couples TRBV12-5 to TRBJ2-7; no firm D call. CDR3 length: 11 residues. The V gene's germline CDR1 is LGHNT and CDR2 FRNRAP. V lost 1 base, J lost 4 bases, and 2 bases lay in between. The CDR3 DNA reads as TGTGCTAGTGGTTTGGAATACGAGCAGTACTTC. Its translation: CASGLEYEQYF.

The chain recombines TRBV5-5 with TRBJ1-2, with 7 bases that match TRBD1. Losses at the gene ends were 4 bases for V and 1 base for J; bases not matched to a gene: 1. This CDR3 region has 13 residues. Germline-derived CDR1 and CDR2 are SGHKS and YYEKEE (reference sequence). This CDR3 is CASSRDSNYGYTF. The CDR3 DNA reads TGTGCCAGCAGCCGGGACAGTAACTATGGCTACACCTTC.

This clone was detected only a few times. The V call is TRBV7-8, the J call TRBJ1-5, with D unresolved. The germline CDR1 and CDR2 sequences are SGHVS and FQNEAQ. With 6 bases removed from V and 4 bases from J, the gap between germline ends came to 13 bases. The CDR3 extends over 14 amino acids. The CDR3 coding sequence is TGTGCCAGCAGTAGTCATCCCGGAAATCAGCCCCAGCATTTT. This translates into CASSSHPGNQPQHF. Together with reference TRBV7-8 and TRBJ1-5, the CDR3 gives the full variable domain: GAGVSQSPRYKVAKRGQDVALRCDPISGHVSLFWYQQALGQGPEFLTYFQNEAQLDKSGLPSDRFFAERPEGSVSTLKIQRTQQEDSAVYLCASSSHPGNQPQHFGDGTRLSIL.

The V gene is TRBV5-1, the J gene TRBJ1-3, with no clear D. This CDR3 has 13 residues. Germline CDR1 reads SGHRS; CDR2 reads YFSETQ. The V gene lost 3 bases and the J gene lost 4 bases, with 8 bases spanning the gap. As DNA, the CDR3 is TGCGCCAGCAGCTCCGGGGAGGGAAACACCATATATTTT. The encoded protein is CASSSGEGNTIYF.

This chain uses TRBV28 with TRBJ1-2; the D gene is possibly TRBD1 (6 bases). Germline CDR1 is MDHEN and CDR2 is SYDVKM. V lost 3 bases, J lost 7 bases, and 9 bases lay in between. The CDR3 sequence is 12 residues long. CDR3 sequence: CASSFGGAGYTF. CDR3 coding DNA: TGTGCCAGCAGTTTCGGGGGCGCTGGCTACACCTTC.

The chain links TRBV7-2 to TRBJ1-5; TRBD1 aligns across 7 bases. Per the germline V gene, CDR1 is SGHTA and CDR2 is FQGNSA. This CDR3 has 15 amino acids. The V segment lost 5 bases and the J segment 5 bases; nucleotides outside the gene matches: 9. CDR3: CASSVDRVPHQPQHF. The CDR3 region has the DNA TGTGCCAGCAGCGTCGACAGGGTTCCGCATCAGCCCCAGCATTTT.

V is TRBV19 and J is TRBJ2-7; 8 bases are a match to TRBD1. From germline, CDR1 is LNHDA and CDR2 SQIVND (reference sequence). The V and J ends lost 5 bases and 2 bases, in that order; junction bases with no gene match: 8. There are 15 residues in the CDR3. CDR3 protein: CASSVAGTGAYEQYF. The CDR3 region has the DNA TGTGCCAGTAGTGTGGCCGGGACAGGAGCCTACGAGCAGTACTTC. The variable domain in full, with the rest retrieved from reference TRBV19 and TRBJ2-7, is DGGITQSPKYLFRKEGQNVTLSCEQNLNHDAMYWYRQDPGQGLRLIYYSQIVNDFQKGDIAEGYSVSREKKESFPLTVTSAQKNPTAFYLCASSVAGTGAYEQYFGPGTRLTVT.

This chain links TRBV18 with TRBJ2-2, with 7 bases lining up with TRBD1. Germline V gene lookup returns CDR1 KGHSH and CDR2 LQKENI. The V and J ends lost 0 bases and 6 bases, in that order; junction bases with no gene match: 7. The CDR3 is made up of 16 amino acids. CDR3: CASSPPGQIIAGELFF. The CDR3 nucleotides read TGTGCCAGCTCACCACCGGGACAGATAATTGCCGGGGAGCTGTTTTTT.

The chain combines TRBV2 with TRBJ1-2; D ambiguous. V was shortened by 6 bases and J by 9 bases, with 14 bases between the two germline ends. The CDR3 spans 12 residues. Germline lookup yields CDR1 SNHLY and CDR2 FYNNEI. The chain's CDR3 is CASRPDRDRYTF. The CDR3 DNA reads TGTGCCAGCAGGCCTGACCGGGATCGCTACACCTTC.

V gene TRBV3-1 (or the pseudogene TRBV3-2) combines with J gene TRBJ1-2; 8 bases match TRBD1. CDR1 is LGHDT, CDR2 YNNKEL, per germline (reference sequence). This CDR3 region has 14 residues. The V segment lost 2 bases and the J segment 6 bases; nucleotides outside the gene matches: 5. This CDR3 reads CASSQQGARDGYTF. The DNA for the CDR3 is TGTGCCAGCAGCCAACAGGGGGCGCGGGATGGCTACACCTTC.

The rearrangement uses TRBV6-5 and TRBJ1-4; TRBD1 matches at 10 bases. V trimming: 7 bases; J trimming: 7 bases; junction bases outside the gene matches: 6. Germline CDR1 MNHEY, CDR2 SVGAGI. The CDR3 extends over 14 amino acids. The CDR3 DNA follows: TGTGCCAGCAATCGACAGGGGGCGAGTGAAAAACTGTTTTTT. It codes for CASNRQGASEKLFF.

This chain joins TRBV11-1 and TRBJ1-2; D is possibly TRBD1 (5 bases). V lost 4 bases and J 3 bases, leaving 18 bases between the germline ends. The CDR3 consists of 16 residues. Germline V gene sequence: CDR1 SGHAT, CDR2 FQDESV (reference sequence). The CDR3 DNA follows: TGTGCCAGCAGCTCCAGGCCCGGGACCACAGACTATGGCTACACCTTC. This gives the protein CASSSRPGTTDYGYTF. The whole variable domain, remainder taken from reference TRBV11-1 and TRBJ1-2, is EAEVAQSPRYKITEKSQAVAFWCDPISGHATLYWYRQILGQGPELLVQFQDESVVDDSQLPKDRFSAERLKGVDSTLKIQPAELGDSAMYLCASSSRPGTTDYGYTFGSGTRLTVV.

This clone was found a few times. The rearrangement uses TRBV11-3 and TRBJ2-1, with 8 bases matching TRBD1. Germline V gene sequence: CDR1 SGHNT, CDR2 YENEEA. The CDR3 loop spans 14 amino acids. The V and J ends lost 5 bases and 4 bases, in that order; junction bases with no gene match: 4. The CDR3, as DNA: TGTGCCAGCAGCCAAGGACAGGGATACAATGAGCAGTTCTTC. Residues: CASSQGQGYNEQFF.

This clone was detected once. J is TRBJ1-5 and V is TRBV6-1; 7 bases are shared with TRBD1. This CDR3 is built from 14 residues. The J segment lost 4 bases and the V segment lost 6 bases, leaving 6 bases of the junction unmatched. Looked up from germline, CDR1 is MNHNS and CDR2 is SASEGT. In DNA, the CDR3 is TGTGCCAGCAGCCGGGACAGCCCAAATCAGCCCCAGCATTTT. This sequence encodes CASSRDSPNQPQHF.